The present T cell receptor (beta chain) was sequenced within a study of T-cell memory formation after mild COVID-19. CDR1 is LGHNA and CDR2 is YSLEER in the germline V gene. The CDR3 runs to 16 residues. V was clipped by 6 bases and J by 4 bases; unmatched bases: 11. TCRdb recomputed calls from the 5' RACE reads with MiXCR, one row per CDR3 protein. The sample has under 300,000 distinct CDR3 sequences, 7% to 10% seen once; the top ten hold 20% to 25%. The receptor's source is a man between 18 and 29 years old who had mild COVID-19 (a few samples of this study predate the infection). Cell type and time point are not known. The chain employs TRBV4-3 and TRBJ2-3, with 9 bases identical to TRBD1. Sequenced input: PBMCs or a T cell subset sorted from them (not recorded which). CDR3 coding DNA: TGCGCCAGCAGTTCCGGGACAGGGTCATCGGCAGATACGCAGTATTTT. Encoded protein: CASSSGTGSSADTQYF.